This is a list of T cell receptor beta chains from one sample in a study of cytomegalovirus exposure and HLA in healthy donors. TCRdb keeps only in-frame clones here, not all; method: immunoSEQ multiplex PCR. This sample yields some 90,000 clones, of which over 60% are seen a single time; just over 3% belongs to the top ten. Sequencing used PBMCs. These receptors were obtained from a man aged 40-49 years in good health and CMV-seronegative. CDR3s include the opening cysteine and the closing phenylalanine or tryptophan. A D gene is named only where the DNA matches it firmly. Some rows have no size entry. The others give once, few or many, or a class for an expanded clone.

TRBJ2-3 | TRBV7-3 | 16 | - | - | CASSLSGRTPTDTQYF | TGTGCCAGCAGCTTAAGTGGCCGGACTCCCACAGATACGCAGTATTTT
TRBJ1-2 | TRBV9 | 16 | TRBD1 | few | CASSLPGQEGRNGYTF | TGTGCCAGCAGCTTACCGGGACAGGAGGGAAGGAATGGCTACACCTTC
TRBJ2-7 | TRBV30 | 15 | TRBD1 | - | CAWSKGGIFSYEQYF | TGTGCCTGGAGTAAAGGGGGCATTTTCTCCTACGAGCAGTACTTC
TRBJ1-6 | TRBV23-1 | 20 | - | - | CASSQNTSERQSSYNSPLHF | TGCGCCAGCAGTCAAAACACGAGTGAGAGACAGAGCTCCTATAATTCACCCCTCCACTTT
TRBJ1-5 | TRBV10-3 | 17 | - | - | CAISESGLFSGNQPQHF | TGTGCCATCAGTGAGTCGGGGCTCTTCTCGGGCAATCAGCCCCAGCATTTT
TRBJ1-5 | TRBV19 | 17 | TRBD1 | - | CASSKKLQGYFNQPQHF | TGTGCCAGTAGTAAGAAGTTACAGGGGTATTTCAATCAGCCCCAGCATTTT
TRBJ2-3 | TRBV19 | 13 | - | - | CASSIFITDTQYF | TGTGCCAGTAGTATATTCATCACAGATACGCAGTATTTT
TRBJ2-3 | TRBV6-5 | 15 | TRBD2 | - | CASSYLADEADTQYF | TGTGCCAGCAGTTACCTAGCGGACGAAGCAGATACGCAGTATTTT
TRBJ2-2 | TRBV28 | 16 | TRBD2 | - | CASSVGGTANTGELFF | TGTGCCAGCAGTGTGGGGGGGACGGCGAACACCGGGGAGCTGTTTTTT
TRBJ2-4 | TRBV27 | 17 | - | - | CASSFLGGGGAKNIQYF | TGTGCCAGCAGTTTTTTAGGGGGCGGGGGGGCCAAAAACATTCAGTACTTC
TRBJ2-4 | TRBV4-1 | 15 | TRBD1 | - | CASSQDRTGKCIQYF | TGCGCCAGCAGCCAAGACCGGACAGGAAAGTGCATTCAGTACTTC
TRBJ2-5 | TRBV11-2 | 15 | TRBD1 | - | CASSLSTGGGETQYF | TGTGCCAGCAGCCTCAGTACAGGGGGCGGAGAGACCCAGTACTTC
TRBJ2-4 | TRBV5-8 | 15 | TRBD1 | - | CASSFYRGIKNIQYF | TGTGCCAGCAGCTTCTACAGGGGGATCAAAAACATTCAGTACTTC
TRBJ2-7 | TRBV6-5 | 15 | TRBD1 | - | CASRARDRGIYEQYF | TGTGCCAGCAGAGCCCGGGACAGGGGGATCTACGAGCAGTACTTC
TRBJ2-1 | TRBV6-4 | 15 | TRBD2 | - | CASSPGLAGGHEQFF | TGTGCCAGCAGCCCCGGACTAGCGGGGGGTCATGAGCAGTTCTTC
TRBJ1-2 | TRBV6-1 | 13 | TRBD1 | - | CASSQDRVWGYTF | TGTGCCAGCTCGCAAGACAGGGTTTGGGGCTACACCTTC
TRBJ1-5 | TRBV10-1 | 13 | - | - | CASRRGAVQPQHF | TGCGCCAGCAGGCGGGGGGCAGTTCAGCCCCAGCATTTT
TRBJ1-3 | TRBV2 | 13 | - | once | CASSQSQENTIYF | TGTGCCAGCAGTCAAAGTCAGGAAAACACCATATATTTT
TRBJ2-6 | TRBV6-5 | 13 | - | - | CASSYSGVTVLTF | TGTGCCAGCAGTTACTCAGGGGTAACCGTCCTGACTTTC
TRBJ1-5 | TRBV6-1 | 15 | TRBD1 | once | CASIGAGGGNQPQHF | TGTGCCAGCATCGGGGCAGGGGGCGGCAATCAGCCCCAGCATTTT
TRBJ1-2 | TRBV5-1 | 15 | TRBD1 | - | CASSLRAGGNYGYTF | TGCGCCAGCAGCTTGAGGGCAGGGGGTAACTATGGCTACACCTTC
TRBJ1-4 | TRBV7-9 | 14 | TRBD1 | few | CASSRTGSLEKLFF | TGTGCCAGCAGTCGGACAGGGAGCCTTGAAAAACTGTTTTTT
TRBJ1-2 | TRBV4-1 | 13 | - | - | CASSHVESSGYTF | TGCGCCAGCAGCCACGTTGAGTCTTCTGGCTACACCTTC
TRBJ1-2 | TRBV29-1 | 11 | - | - | CSAGTDEGYTF | TGCAGCGCAGGGACTGACGAAGGCTACACCTTC
TRBJ2-7 | TRBV15 | 11 | - | - | CATGTAYEQYF | TGTGCCACCGGAACAGCCTACGAGCAGTACTTC
TRBJ1-2 | TRBV5-1 | 12 | - | - | CASWKLGRGYTF | TGCGCCAGCTGGAAGCTGGGGCGTGGCTACACCTTC
TRBJ2-3 | TRBV7-6 | 15 | - | - | CASSQGGHNTDTQYF | TGTGCCAGCAGCCAAGGGGGACATAACACAGATACGCAGTATTTT
TRBJ2-4 | TRBV30 | 14 | TRBD1 | - | CAWSEDRGLDIQYF | TGTGCCTGGAGTGAGGACAGGGGCTTGGACATTCAGTACTTC
TRBJ1-4 | TRBV4-1 | 13 | - | - | CASSQDPREKLFF | TGCGCCAGCAGCCAAGACCCCAGGGAAAAACTGTTTTTT
TRBJ2-2 | TRBV6-5 | 13 | - | - | CATGIVDTGELFF | TGTGCCACAGGTATTGTGGACACCGGGGAGCTGTTTTTT
TRBJ1-5 | TRBV28 | 15 | - | - | CASSPPGGSNQPQHF | TGTGCCAGCAGTCCCCCGGGGGGGAGCAATCAGCCCCAGCATTTT
TRBJ2-7 | TRBV6-6 | 15 | TRBD1 | few | CASSPPRDRDYEQYF | TGTGCCAGCAGCCCCCCCCGGGACAGGGACTACGAGCAGTACTTC
TRBJ1-2 | TRBV28 | 12 | TRBD1 | - | CASRGTGEGYTF | TGTGCCAGCAGGGGGACAGGGGAAGGCTACACCTTC
TRBJ2-3 | TRBV7-3 | 14 | - | once | CASSFRGGMDTQYF | TGTGCCAGCAGCTTCCGCGGGGGCATGGATACGCAGTATTTT
TRBJ1-3 | TRBV7-2 | 14 | TRBD1 | - | CASSPGQLRHTIYF | TGTGCCAGCAGCCCGGGACAGCTAAGGCACACCATATATTTT